This T cell receptor beta chain was recorded in a study of cytomegalovirus exposure and HLA in healthy donors. About the research overall: Later analysis reported that the roughly 110 validation repertoires shared the platform of the 650 to 700 first-cohort repertoires.

Study findings and constraints: The classifier was said to identify cytomegalovirus status with high specificity and sensitivity. As confirmed in vitro, three CMV-associated chains were specific for CMV antigens. The authors listed some 150 TCR beta chains as cytomegalovirus-associated.

Remarks on this clone: Its antigen is not identified.

The CDR3 covers 15 residues. V dropped 4 bases and J dropped 1 base, with 10 bases sitting between them. Germline assignment: CDR1 LNHDA and CDR2 SQIVND (reference sequence). Measured with immunoSEQ multiplex PCR; TCRdb has only the in-frame clones, and not every one. The sample holds under 200,000 clones, about 89% seen once. The sample was PBMCs. The sequence derives from a woman in her late teens or twenties in good health and CMV-seropositive. This chain joins TRBV19 and TRBJ2-2, with D possibly TRBD2 on 6 matching bases. The CDR3 sequence is CASSSTGGNTGELFF. CDR3 bases: TGTGCCAGTAGTAGTACCGGGGGGAACACCGGGGAGCTGTTTTTT.